Following are 28 T cell receptor beta chains from one sample sequenced in a study of blood T cell repertoires in COVID-19. The protocol was immunoSEQ multiplex PCR, while the TCRdb copy is restricted to in-frame clones and leaves out a portion. The table shows roughly 150,000 clones, with approximately 82% occurring only once. Sequenced sample: peripheral blood. These receptors were taken from a woman aged 45-59 years with acute or convalescent COVID-19.

The chain combines TRBV28 with TRBJ2-4, with 13 positions matching TRBD2. Germline V gives CDR1 MDHEN, CDR2 SYDVKM. This CDR3 has 18 residues. The junction had 11 bases not matched to a gene; V was cut back by 6 bases and J by 3 bases. CDR3 region: CASRKGGTSGTDKNIQYF. The CDR3 DNA is TGTGCCAGCAGGAAGGGAGGGACTAGCGGGACTGACAAAAACATTCAGTACTTC.

The chain carries TRBV28 and TRBJ2-2; D is possibly TRBD1 (6 bases). Trimming left V 6 bases short and J 4 bases short, with 12 bases between. This CDR3 is 14 amino acids long. Germline V lookup: CDR1 MDHEN, CDR2 SYDVKM. CDR3 bases: TGTGCCAGCAGACTACAGGGTGGCACCGGGGAGCTGTTTTTT. As protein: CASRLQGGTGELFF.

V gene TRBV12-3 or TRBV12-4 combines with J gene TRBJ2-1; no clear D. Trimming stripped 8 bases from V and 0 bases from J, with 8 bases between. The CDR3 extends over 13 amino acids. CDR3 coding DNA: TGTGCCAGCTGGGCAAACTCCTACAATGAGCAGTTCTTC. Protein product: CASWANSYNEQFF.

The chain couples TRBV24-1 to TRBJ2-3, with TRBD1 identical over 10 bases. Germline lookup yields CDR1 KGHDR and CDR2 SFDVKD. The length of the CDR3 is 16 residues. The V and J ends lost 5 bases and 6 bases, in that order; junction bases with no gene match: 10. The CDR3 DNA sequence: TGTGCCACCAGTGCCGGAGACAGGGGGCCTTGGGATACGCAGTATTTT. Protein product: CATSAGDRGPWDTQYF.

CDR3 nucleotides: TGTGCCAGTAGTACTACAGGGTTGAATTCACCCCTCCACTTT. Amino acid sequence: CASSTTGLNSPLHF. The chain carries TRBV19 and TRBJ1-6; possibly TRBD1 for D (6 bases). The CDR3 length is 14 residues. V was cut by 4 bases and J by 7 bases, with 11 bases left in between. The germline V gene encodes CDR1 LNHDA and CDR2 SQIVND (reference sequence).

The gene calls are TRBV29-1 and TRBJ2-7; TRBD2 matches at 7 bases. After removal of 7 bases from V and 3 bases from J, the junction contained 18 bases not matched to a gene. CDR1 and CDR2 from the germline V gene are SQVTM and ANQGSEA. The CDR3 is 16 residues long. The CDR3 coding sequence is TGCAGCGCTGCCGTATACCGGGACTACTCCGGCTACGAGCAGTACTTC. This gives the protein CSAAVYRDYSGYEQYF.

V and J are TRBV28 and TRBJ1-2; perhaps TRBD1 as D (5 bases). This CDR3 is 12 amino acids long. Trimming cost V 4 bases and J 5 bases, with 8 bases left between them. Germline assignment: CDR1 MDHEN and CDR2 SYDVKM. CDR3 in amino acids: CASSSRQYGYTF. The CDR3 coding sequence is TGTGCCAGCAGTTCAAGACAGTATGGCTACACCTTC.

This chain joins TRBV6-2 or TRBV6-3 and TRBJ2-5; 9 nucleotides agree with TRBD2. With V trimmed by 2 bases and J by 5 bases, 6 bases remained unmatched. The germline V gene encodes CDR1 MNHEY and CDR2 SVGEGT. The CDR3 length is 15 residues. The CDR3 protein is CASSYSLAGYETQYF. Here the CDR3 DNA reads TGTGCCAGCAGTTACAGCCTAGCGGGGTATGAGACCCAGTACTTC.

J is TRBJ2-3 and V is TRBV6-2 or TRBV6-3; 7 positions agree with TRBD2. This CDR3 has 14 amino acids. V trimming: 2 bases; J trimming: 6 bases; junction bases outside the gene matches: 5. Germline CDR1 and CDR2: MNHEY and SVGEGT. The chain's CDR3 is CASSYGLGKDTQYF. The CDR3, as DNA: TGTGCCAGCAGTTACGGACTAGGGAAGGATACGCAGTATTTT.

The chain combines TRBV2 with TRBJ2-6; 7 nucleotides agree with TRBD1. The V segment lost 6 bases and the J segment 3 bases; nucleotides outside the gene matches: 2. The length of the CDR3 is 14 residues. Germline CDR1 and CDR2: SNHLY and FYNNEI. The CDR3 spells CASRTGNGANVLTF. In DNA form, the CDR3 reads TGTGCCAGCAGGACAGGGAATGGGGCCAACGTCCTGACTTTC. The variable domain in full, completed from reference TRBV2 and TRBJ2-6, reads EPEVTQTPSHQVTQMGQEVILRCVPISNHLYFYWYRQILGQKVEFLVSFYNNEISEKSEIFDDQFSVERPDGSNFTLKIRSTKLEDSAMYFCASRTGNGANVLTFGAGSRLTVL.

This clone was counted a single time. The rearrangement joins TRBV4-3 to TRBJ1-1; D call uncertain. The germline CDR1 and CDR2 sequences are LGHNA and YSLEER. The V end was cut by 1 base, the J end by 0 bases, with 12 bases between. The CDR3 has 16 residues. In DNA, the CDR3 is TGCGCCAGCAGCCAAGGTAGTCCGGTCATGAACACTGAAGCTTTCTTT. This gives the protein CASSQGSPVMNTEAFF.

The chain recombines TRBV2 with TRBJ2-1, with 7 bases identical to TRBD2. The trim removed 1 base at V and 3 bases at J, leaving 3 bases unmatched. This CDR3 is 15 amino acids long. Germline V gene sequence: CDR1 SNHLY, CDR2 FYNNEI. The CDR3 DNA sequence: TGTGCCAGCAGTGAAGGCGGGAGAATCTACAATGAGCAGTTCTTC. This encodes CASSEGGRIYNEQFF.

The chain is built from TRBV10-3 and TRBJ2-1; 11 bases are a match to TRBD1. Germline loops: CDR1 ENHRY, CDR2 SYGVKD. The V segment lost 8 bases and the J segment 9 bases; nucleotides outside the gene matches: 6. The CDR3 runs 13 residues. DNA for the CDR3: TGTGCCATCGGACAGGGGGCGTACGGTGAGCAGTTCTTC. This translates into CAIGQGAYGEQFF.

This clone was recorded only once. The chain joins TRBV6-5 to TRBJ1-5; D is perhaps TRBD1 (6 bases). The CDR3 has 13 amino acids. V was clipped by 11 bases and J by 6 bases, with 17 bases between them. Germline V lookup: CDR1 MNHEY, CDR2 SVGAGI. CDR3 sequence reads: CASRGGLGQPQHF. The CDR3, as DNA: TGTGCCTCACGGGGGGGGCTAGGTCAGCCCCAGCATTTT.

The chain employs TRBV12-3 or TRBV12-4 and TRBJ2-5, with D perhaps matching TRBD1 (5 bases). CDR3 length: 13 amino acids. The V gene lost 3 bases and the J gene lost 4 bases, with 9 bases spanning the gap. The CDR3 reads CASSFGQGETQYF. Here the CDR3 DNA reads TGTGCCAGCAGTTTCGGGCAGGGAGAGACCCAGTACTTC.

The rearrangement uses TRBV25-1 and TRBJ2-7, with D possibly being TRBD1 (5 bases). Germline V gives CDR1 MGHDK, CDR2 SYGVNS. V lost 1 base and J lost 0, with 10 bases in between. This CDR3 has 15 amino acids. The CDR3 here is CASSEWGGDSYEQYF. DNA for the CDR3: TGTGCCAGCAGTGAATGGGGCGGAGACTCCTACGAGCAGTACTTC.

This chain joins TRBV4-2 and TRBJ2-1; 8 positions agree with TRBD2. Trimming at V came to 4 bases and at J to 6 bases, leaving 8 bases not matched to a gene. The germline V gene has CDR1 LGHNA and CDR2 YNFKEQ. The CDR3 length is 15 residues. The chain's CDR3 is CASSLSGGGFNEQFF. CDR3 sequence (DNA): TGTGCCAGCAGCCTGTCGGGAGGGGGATTCAATGAGCAGTTCTTC.

The chain joins TRBV7-2 to TRBJ2-3; D remains ambiguous. The V end lost 5 bases, the J end lost 6 bases, and 15 bases lay between the germline ends. CDR3 length: 14 residues. Per germline, CDR1 SGHTA and CDR2 FQGNSA. The CDR3 protein is CASSLREFVDTQYF. The CDR3 DNA sequence: TGTGCCAGCAGCCTCCGAGAATTCGTGGATACGCAGTATTTT.

V and J are TRBV20-1 and TRBJ1-2; tentatively, D is TRBD1 (5 bases). The germline V and J ends were trimmed by 3 bases and 4 bases, with 6 bases remaining between them. Germline lookup yields CDR1 DFQATT and CDR2 SNEGSKA (reference sequence). The CDR3 covers 11 residues. The CDR3 sequence is CSARGLYGYTF. In DNA, the CDR3 is TGCAGTGCTAGGGGGCTCTATGGCTACACCTTC.

The chain is built from TRBV27 and TRBJ1-2; 8 nucleotides line up with TRBD1. The germline V gene has CDR1 MNHEY and CDR2 SMNVEV (reference sequence). V was pared by 7 bases and J by 4 bases, with 14 bases of the junction left unmatched. This CDR3 region has 16 residues. The CDR3 sequence is CASTPQAPGQVYGYTF. CDR3 DNA: TGTGCCAGCACCCCTCAGGCCCCGGGACAGGTCTATGGCTACACCTTC.

This chain links TRBV21-1 with TRBJ2-1; the table's D call TRBD1 went unverified against the DNA. TRBV21-1 is shown as a pseudogene. The CDR3 consists of 14 residues. The CDR3 DNA follows: TGTGCCAGCAGCAAACCCATACAGGGACCTGAGCAGTTCTTC. Translating it yields CASSKPIQGPEQFF.

In regard to this clone: Other DNA sequences from this sample encode an identical CDR3 as well. The chain employs TRBV29-1 and TRBJ1-1; tentatively, D is TRBD1 (5 bases). The germline V and J ends were trimmed by 4 bases and 1 base, with 10 bases remaining between them. The CDR3 is made up of 13 amino acids. The germline CDR1 and CDR2 sequences are SQVTM and ANQGSEA. This CDR3 is CSVVGGWNTEAFF. Here the CDR3 DNA reads TGCAGCGTTGTCGGGGGTTGGAACACTGAAGCTTTCTTT.

The chain joins TRBV10-2 to TRBJ2-3; 8 nucleotides agree with TRBD2. The germline CDR1 and CDR2 sequences are WSHSY and SAAADI. V lost 3 bases to trimming and J lost 0 bases; unmatched junction nucleotides: 5. CDR3 length equals 16 residues. CDR3 nucleotides: TGCGCCAGCAGTGATGGGCGGGGGGCGAGCACAGATACGCAGTATTTT. Translating gives CASSDGRGASTDTQYF.

This rearrangement joins TRBV6-6 to TRBJ2-7, with D tentatively TRBD1 (6 bases). The V gene lost 6 bases and the J gene lost 2 bases, with 11 bases spanning the gap. The CDR3 totals 13 residues. Germline lookup yields CDR1 MNHNY and CDR2 SVGAGI (reference sequence). As DNA, the CDR3 is TGTGCCAGCAGGCTCGGACAGCCCTACGAGCAGTACTTC. It specifies CASRLGQPYEQYF.

This chain joins TRBV6-2 or TRBV6-3 and TRBJ2-5; 8 positions match TRBD2. V trimming: 2 bases; J trimming: 1 base; junction bases outside the gene matches: 6. The CDR3 extends over 16 amino acids. The germline V gene has CDR1 MNHEY and CDR2 SVGEGT. CDR3 in amino acids: CASSYGPGGTQETQYF. The CDR3, as DNA: TGTGCCAGCAGTTACGGCCCGGGGGGGACCCAAGAGACCCAGTACTTC.

The rearrangement uses TRBV18 and TRBJ1-4; tentative D call: TRBD1 (5 bases). The germline V gene encodes CDR1 KGHSH and CDR2 LQKENI. The CDR3 has 17 residues. Trimming stripped 1 base from V and 0 bases from J, with 12 bases between. As DNA, the CDR3 is TGTGCCAGCTCACCACTGGGGGGGACCGCAACTAATGAAAAACTGTTTTTT. Amino acids: CASSPLGGTATNEKLFF. Using reference TRBV18 and TRBJ1-4 for the parts outside the CDR3, the full variable domain is NAGVMQNPRHLVRRRGQEARLRCSPMKGHSHVYWYRQLPEEGLKFMVYLQKENIIDESGMPKERFSAEFPKEGPSILRIQQVVRGDSAAYFCASSPLGGTATNEKLFFGSGTQLSVL.

The CDR3 region is CASKRNHYNEQFF. The CDR3 DNA is TGTGCCAGTAAGAGAAACCACTACAATGAGCAGTTCTTC. The chain couples TRBV19 to TRBJ2-1; D is undetermined. The CDR3 length is 13 residues. Trimming cost V 7 bases and J 3 bases, with 10 bases left between them. CDR1 is LNHDA and CDR2 is SQIVND in the germline V gene (reference sequence).

V is TRBV13 and J is TRBJ2-1; 9 bases are a match to TRBD1. This CDR3 spans 15 amino acids. After removal of 5 bases from V and 8 bases from J, the junction contained 10 bases not matched to a gene. From germline, CDR1 is PRHDT and CDR2 FYEKMQ (reference sequence). CDR3 sequence: CASSNPGQGKDEQFF. In DNA form, the CDR3 reads TGTGCCAGCAGCAACCCGGGACAGGGTAAGGATGAGCAGTTCTTC.